A few counts support the clone carrying this T cell receptor (beta chain). A library of TCRbeta sequences, prepared with unique molecular identifiers, was generated. Each CDR3 protein gets one entry after TCRdb re-called the PCR reads with MiXCR. The table has about 300,000 distinct CDR3 sequences, about 9.5% seen once. This sample was taken from a study of T-cell reconstitution after alpha-beta-depleted transplantation in children. This sequence originates from a boy less than two years old with acute myeloid leukemia, due to receive a stem cell transplant. The sample consisted of PBMCs, taken before TCRalphabeta/CD19-depleted stem cell transplant.

DNA for the CDR3: TGTGCCAGCAGTTACGAACGTAGGTCCGGGGAGACCCAGTACTTC. It codes for CASSYERRSGETQYF. The genes are TRBV12-3 or TRBV12-4 and TRBJ2-5; D unresolved. Between the trimmed V and J ends, which lost 4 bases and 5 bases, there was a span of 17 bases. This CDR3 region has 15 residues.